The entry that follows covers one TCR beta chain sequence. No antigen is known for it. Per-base quality was not reported, and no clone a single base away is much larger than it. Collaborating institutions collected whole blood in K2EDTA tubes following their own protocols. For TCRbeta analysis, collaborator samples were shipped as frozen whole blood, as isolated PBMCs, or as DNA extracted from either sample type. TCRbeta CDR3 regions were amplified from genomic DNA by means of the immunoSEQ Assay, a bias-controlled multiplex PCR. Concerning the study's data processing: Nucleated cell counts per sample were estimated from amplification of reference gene primers within the assay. Sequence reads were collapsed and filtered to measure the absolute abundance of every unique TCRbeta CDR3 rearrangement. Productive Simpson clonality was computed per sample as the square root of Simpson's diversity index over productive rearrangements. Here the immuneACCESS table is served through TCRdb, limited to in-frame sequences with V and J called. Missing clones are a known gap in these copies; in checked studies unresolved V genes cover under half, and the rest lacks a known reason. V and J calls and clone size are as listed in that table; D and trimming were resolved from the DNA. This sample is represented by approximately 140,000 clones; about 90% of them were singletons. Of the sample, roughly 6.1% falls within the top ten clones.

The sample comes from a study of blood T cell repertoires in COVID-19 (dated by TCRdb to about 2020). Turning to the overall study: Samples covering the acute and convalescent phases of COVID-19 were provided by collaborators in the United States, Italy and Spain. The prospective study material was composed of cDNA or gDNA derived from T cells, B-cell-depleted T cells, or PBMCs. Deeply sampled blood TCRbeta repertoires from subjects exposed to, actively infected with, or recovered from COVID-19 were included in the dataset. The repertoires were released in a freely available public database intended as a resource for research on the immune response to SARS-CoV-2. Samples were obtained from the ongoing ImmuneRACE study (first 160 participants) and from over 1,000 subjects provided by 6 global collaborators. Sample metadata almost always included a de-identified subject ID, COVID-19 status, age in years and sex. Where available, HLA class I and class II types were obtained from metadata supplied by the sample provider rather than from assay-based typing.

There are 17 amino acids in the CDR3, from cysteine to phenylalanine inclusive. The DNA shown is the 51-base CDR3, in frame from base 1. V loses 1 base of germline sequence and J loses 5 bases, and the interval between the two ends is 21 bases. The germline V gene specifies SGHTA as CDR1 and FQGNSA as CDR2. The full study reports these points: The quantity of clinical and demographic metadata differed by source and by participant and was supplied without curation.

The chain is made from TRBV7-2 and TRBJ2-7; TRBD1 is possibly the D segment (6 matching bases). Source material: peripheral blood. The source of this sequence is a man of 80 years or more with acute or convalescent COVID-19. Read as DNA, the sequence is TGTGCCAGCAGCTTAGTCAGTCTTAGGCAGGGGAACGACGAGCAGTACTTC. It codes for CASSLVSLRQGNDEQYF.